Detailed here is one T cell receptor (beta chain). The data derive from a study of shared clonotypes between healthy human individuals. CDR1 and CDR2 from the germline V gene are SGHTA and FQGNSA. Losses at the gene ends were 1 base for V and 9 bases for J; bases not matched to a gene: 9. The CDR3 is 15 residues long. The data were produced by immunoSEQ multiplex PCR, yet TCRdb's version contains in-frame clones alone and is incomplete. The repertoire includes 2 million to 2.5 million clones, approximately 96% of them detected once, and 0.13% sits in the top ten. The chain uses TRBV7-2 and TRBJ2-1; 7 nucleotides align to TRBD2. The specimen was naive CD4+ T cells sorted from blood. The subset is: CD45RA+ positively selected. The sequence was obtained from a man younger than 30 in good health. The CDR3 DNA reads TGTGCCAGCAGCTTAGATCGGCGGGAGTGGAGTGAGCAGTTCTTC. It translates to CASSLDRREWSEQFF.